The rows below give T cell receptor beta chains drawn from one sample of a study of T cell changes during pregnancy in multiple sclerosis. Libraries were prepared by immunoSEQ multiplex PCR; TCRdb keeps only in-frame clonotypes and omits some of them. Of 25,000 to 35,000 clones listed, roughly 89% were seen once; the top ten hold roughly a tenth. This specimen consisted of CD8+ T cells from peripheral blood mononuclear cells, obtained in the second trimester of pregnancy. Source of these receptors: a female donor with multiple sclerosis, enrolled in a pregnancy study. CDR3s include the opening cysteine and the closing phenylalanine or tryptophan. The D gene is left open where the match is weak. Clone size is not always given. Where it is, it says once, few, many or a class for expanded clones.

V,size,J,D,CDR3,DNA
TRBV7-9,NA,TRBJ2-3,NA,CASSFGASTDTQYF,TGTGCCAGCAGCTTTGGGGCCAGCACAGATACGCAGTATTTT
TRBV7-9,NA,TRBJ1-5,NA,CASSFGGRGYSNQPQHF,TGTGCCAGCAGCTTTGGAGGCAGGGGTTATAGCAATCAGCCCCAGCATTTT
TRBV5-1,medium-sized,TRBJ1-2,TRBD1,CASSLGPWTGYGYTF,TGCGCCAGCAGCCTCGGTCCTTGGACAGGCTATGGCTACACCTTC
TRBV9,NA,TRBJ1-2,NA,CASSVGPSGYTF,TGTGCCAGCAGCGTAGGTCCTTCCGGCTACACCTTC
TRBV9,NA,TRBJ1-1,NA,CASSVGGPPSFLNTEAFF,TGTGCCAGCAGCGTGGGGGGACCGCCGAGTTTCCTGAACACTGAAGCTTTCTTT
TRBV5-1,large,TRBJ2-7,NA,CASRYRQGPSYEQYF,TGCGCCAGCAGATACCGGCAGGGGCCCTCCTACGAGCAGTACTTC
TRBV9,NA,TRBJ1-2,NA,CASSVGTGGAGLLWDGYTF,TGTGCCAGCAGCGTAGGAACCGGCGGGGCAGGGCTCCTTTGGGATGGCTACACCTTC
TRBV7-9,NA,TRBJ2-7,NA,CASSGGGAESSYEQYF,TGTGCCAGCAGCGGAGGAGGAGCAGAGAGCTCCTACGAGCAGTACTTC
TRBV9,NA,TRBJ2-1,NA,CASSVAGNGLYNEQFF,TGTGCCAGCAGCGTCGCAGGGAATGGTTTGTACAATGAGCAGTTCTTC
TRBV7-9,NA,TRBJ2-2,TRBD2,CASRSGTSGLGRNTGELFF,TGTGCCAGCAGATCCGGGACTAGCGGGCTGGGCAGGAACACCGGGGAGCTGTTTTTT
TRBV5-1,NA,TRBJ2-1,TRBD1,CASSLVWDRVGDEQFF,TGCGCCAGCAGCTTGGTCTGGGACAGAGTTGGGGATGAGCAGTTCTTC
TRBV27,NA,TRBJ1-5,NA,CASSLTGGDRYQPQHF,TGTGCCAGCAGTTTAACCGGGGGGGACCGGTATCAGCCCCAGCATTTT
TRBV6-5,NA,TRBJ2-5,TRBD1,CASSYSDRGGETQYF,TGTGCCAGCAGTTACTCGGACAGGGGTGGAGAGACCCAGTACTTC
TRBV30,NA,TRBJ2-1,NA,CAWSVWLREQFF,TGTGCCTGGAGTGTTTGGCTGAGGGAGCAGTTCTTC
TRBV5-6,NA,TRBJ1-4,TRBD1,CASSLDRGRRPNEKLFF,TGTGCCAGCAGCTTGGACAGGGGGCGCAGGCCTAATGAAAAACTGTTTTTT
TRBV2,NA,TRBJ2-7,TRBD1,CASSDLDRGGNEQYF,TGTGCCAGCAGTGACCTTGACAGGGGAGGCAACGAGCAGTACTTC
TRBV5-8,NA,TRBJ1-2,TRBD1,CASSLGGQNYGYTF,TGTGCCAGCAGCTTGGGGGGACAGAACTATGGCTACACCTTC
TRBV9,NA,TRBJ2-1,NA,CASSPGGTVYNEQFF,TGTGCCAGCAGCCCAGGGGGGACCGTATACAATGAGCAGTTCTTC
TRBV15,NA,TRBJ2-7,NA,CATSRDGRYEQYF,TGTGCCACCAGCAGAGATGGGAGGTACGAGCAGTACTTC
TRBV10-3,NA,TRBJ2-1,NA,CATEGEAGVVNEQFF,TGTGCCACCGAGGGGGAGGCGGGAGTGGTAAATGAGCAGTTCTTC
TRBV28,NA,TRBJ2-7,NA,CASSNRQRSTGQLYEQYF,TGTGCCAGCAGTAACCGGCAACGATCGACAGGTCAACTCTACGAGCAGTACTTC
TRBV2,once,TRBJ1-1,NA,CASSVWGPEAFF,TGTGCCAGCAGTGTGTGGGGCCCTGAAGCTTTCTTT
TRBV6-5,NA,TRBJ2-7,NA,CASSYSKGTLSYEQYF,TGTGCCAGCAGTTACTCGAAGGGGACACTTTCCTACGAGCAGTACTTC
TRBV14,NA,TRBJ2-1,NA,CASRRTKKGDEQFF,TGTGCCAGCAGACGCACTAAGAAAGGGGATGAGCAGTTCTTC
TRBV4-2,NA,TRBJ2-3,TRBD1,CASSQVAAGGADTQYF,TGTGCCAGCAGCCAAGTCGCCGCAGGGGGCGCAGATACGCAGTATTTT